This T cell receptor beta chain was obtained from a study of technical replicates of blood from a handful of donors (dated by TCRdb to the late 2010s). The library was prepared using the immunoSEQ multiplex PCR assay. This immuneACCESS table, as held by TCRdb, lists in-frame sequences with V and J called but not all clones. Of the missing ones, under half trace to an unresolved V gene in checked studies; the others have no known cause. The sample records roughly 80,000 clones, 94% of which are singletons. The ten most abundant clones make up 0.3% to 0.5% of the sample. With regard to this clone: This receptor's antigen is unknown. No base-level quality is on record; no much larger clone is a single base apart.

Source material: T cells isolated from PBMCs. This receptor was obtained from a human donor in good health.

The DNA is TGTGCCACTCAGAGGACTAGCAACACCGGGGAGCTGTTTTTT. This gives the protein CATQRTSNTGELFF. This sequence uses TRBV19 and TRBJ2-2; 8 central nucleotides agree with TRBD2. CDR1 and CDR2 were assigned from the germline V gene (reference sequence) as LNHDA and SQIVND. The CDR3 spans 14 residues, from the cysteine through the phenylalanine. The entry retains the CDR3 DNA only, 42 bases that are in frame from base 1. V loses 10 bases at its end and J loses 2 bases; junction bases beyond the gene matches: 6.